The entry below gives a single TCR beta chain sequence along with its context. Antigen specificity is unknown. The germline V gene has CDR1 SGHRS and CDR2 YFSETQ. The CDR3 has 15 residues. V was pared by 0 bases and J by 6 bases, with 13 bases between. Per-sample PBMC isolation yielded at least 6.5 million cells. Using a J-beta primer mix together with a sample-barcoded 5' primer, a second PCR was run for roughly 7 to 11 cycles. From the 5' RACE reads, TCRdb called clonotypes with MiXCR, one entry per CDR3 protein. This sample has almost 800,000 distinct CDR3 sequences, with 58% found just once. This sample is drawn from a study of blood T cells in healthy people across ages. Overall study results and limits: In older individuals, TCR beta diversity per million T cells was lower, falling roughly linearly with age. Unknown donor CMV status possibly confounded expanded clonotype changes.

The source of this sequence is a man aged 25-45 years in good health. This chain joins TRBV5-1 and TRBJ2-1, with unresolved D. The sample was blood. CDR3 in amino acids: CASSLGLPPSNEQFF. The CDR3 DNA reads TGCGCCAGCAGCTTGGGGCTACCGCCCTCCAATGAGCAGTTCTTC.